This paragraph reports one T cell receptor beta chain. Its antigen is as yet unknown. V lost 5 bases and J lost 2, with 16 bases in between. Germline V CDR1 and CDR2: MNHEY, SMNVEV (reference sequence). The CDR3 extends over 16 amino acids. The Oncomine TCR Beta short-read assay was what sequenced the DNA obtained from cultured CD4+ T cells. TCRdb ran MiXCR on the PCR reads and lists one entry per CDR3 protein. In the table there are under 20,000 distinct CDR3 sequences, just over 50% of which are singletons. The data belong to a study of vaccination and CD4 T cells after COVID-19. As to time point: late sampling 161 to 241 days after vaccination in a few convalescent patients. Described treatment: roughly nine-day PBMC culture with coronavirus spike peptide pools or control peptides (ViraFEST assay). In the ViraFEST assay, peptide-pool expansion preceded TCR sequencing of expanded clonotypes. The culture of some 2.1 million PBMCs per well included roughly 10 IU/ml IL-2 and roughly 9.7 ug/ml peptide pools.

Findings and limits, study-wide: Spike mono-reactivity was found in 304 of the 307 vaccine-specific clones identified in convalescent patients.

This specimen was CD4+ T cells from blood, cultured in vitro, taken about 7 months after SARS-CoV-2 vaccination. The source of this sequence is a human donor who had recovered from COVID-19. The chain couples TRBV27 to TRBJ1-5; TRBD1 is a possible D gene (6 bases). This chain's CDR3 is CASSPYTGWGNQPQHF. In DNA, the CDR3 is TGTGCCAGCAGTCCGTATACAGGGTGGGGCAATCAGCCCCAGCATTTT.